Listed here are 16 T cell receptor beta chains from one sample, sequenced in a study of spatial heterogeneity in lung cancer. General study findings and limits: Intratumoral expanded alpha and beta TCR counts were found to track tumor mutation counts.

Their target antigens are unknown. Time point indicated: sample taken at primary tumor resection. TCRdb fed the 5' RACE reads into MiXCR, producing one record per CDR3 protein. The sample comprises fewer than 30,000 distinct CDR3 sequences, roughly 7.4% of which are singletons, and about 25% rests with the top ten. This specimen consisted of lung tumor tissue, obtained at surgery. The receptors were gathered from a male donor with early-stage non-small cell lung cancer.

The V and J genes are TRBV15 and TRBJ1-1, with TRBD1 as a possible D gene (6 bases). In germline, CDR1 is LNHNV, CDR2 YYDKDF (reference sequence). This CDR3 contains 16 residues. Trimming pared 0 bases from V and 0 bases from J, leaving 11 bases between. The CDR3 coding sequence is TGTGCCACCAGCAGAGAACCCCAGGGGATGAACACTGAAGCTTTCTTT. This encodes CATSREPQGMNTEAFF.

The chain links TRBV11-2 to TRBJ2-5; TRBD2 matches 9 bases. CDR3 size: 14 residues. V was clipped by 6 bases and J by 8 bases; unmatched bases: 10. Germline V gene sequence: CDR1 SGHAT, CDR2 FQNNGV. CDR3 coding DNA: TGTGCCAGCAGTTCAACCGCCGGGACTAGCACCCAGTACTTC. It yields the protein CASSSTAGTSTQYF.

This clonotype has just a few counts. The gene calls are TRBV5-6 and TRBJ2-7; 11 bases are shared with TRBD1. CDR3 length equals 15 residues. V was pared by 3 bases and J by 5 bases, with 7 bases of the junction left unmatched. CDR1 is SGHDT and CDR2 is YYEEEE in the germline V gene. This chain's CDR3 is CASSSGQGAFDEQYF. In DNA, the CDR3 is TGTGCCAGCAGCTCCGGACAGGGGGCTTTCGACGAGCAGTACTTC.

This clonotype has ten or more counts. The chain couples TRBV6-5 to TRBJ2-5; no clear D gene. Germline assignment: CDR1 MNHEY and CDR2 SVGAGI. The germline V and J ends were trimmed by 5 bases and 4 bases, with 11 bases remaining between them. The CDR3 totals 13 residues. CDR3 nucleotide sequence: TGTGCCAGCAGTACGTTTGACGGAGAGACCCAGTACTTC. Translating gives CASSTFDGETQYF.

By share, this clonotype ranks as medium-sized. The chain recombines TRBV5-4 with TRBJ2-7, with 7 bases aligning to TRBD1. The CDR3 covers 14 residues. Per the germline V gene, CDR1 is SGHNT and CDR2 is YYREEE (reference sequence). Trimming cost V 4 bases and J 0 bases; bases outside gene matches: 4. This CDR3 is CASSRDRSSYEQYF. The CDR3 DNA sequence: TGTGCCAGCAGCCGGGACAGATCCTCCTACGAGCAGTACTTC.

The chain links TRBV6-2 or TRBV6-3 to TRBJ1-5; maybe TRBD1 (6 bases). The CDR3 sequence is 14 residues long. Germline CDR1 reads MNHEY; CDR2 reads SVGEGT. The V end lost 3 bases, the J end lost 5 bases, and 11 bases lay between the germline ends. CDR3 region: CASSYSQGHQPQHF. CDR3 bases: TGTGCCAGCAGTTATTCACAGGGCCATCAGCCCCAGCATTTT.

The sample holds many counts of this clonotype. The V call is TRBV2, the J call TRBJ2-7; TRBD2 aligns across 7 bases. The V segment lost 8 bases and the J segment 2 bases; nucleotides outside the gene matches: 9. This CDR3 is built from 14 residues. Germline assignment: CDR1 SNHLY and CDR2 FYNNEI. As DNA, the CDR3 is TGTGCCAGCCGGGTGGGGGGGTCTACCTACGAGCAGTACTTC. Protein: CASRVGGSTYEQYF. Variable domain in full (rest from reference TRBV2 and TRBJ2-7): EPEVTQTPSHQVTQMGQEVILRCVPISNHLYFYWYRQILGQKVEFLVSFYNNEISEKSEIFDDQFSVERPDGSNFTLKIRSTKLEDSAMYFCASRVGGSTYEQYFGPGTRLTVT.

The gene calls are TRBV5-4 and TRBJ2-2; D is unresolved. CDR3 length: 16 residues. The germline V gene has CDR1 SGHNT and CDR2 YYREEE (reference sequence). V lost 6 bases and J 0 bases, leaving 15 bases between the germline ends. CDR3 bases: TGTGCCAGCACCGATCCCCGGTTCGCGAACACCGGGGAGCTGTTTTTT. Encoded protein: CASTDPRFANTGELFF.

This clonotype was seen many times. CDR3 coding DNA: TGTGCCAGCAGCCCCACATCCTTCGGTTCACCCCTCCACTTT. It translates to CASSPTSFGSPLHF. The chain carries TRBV7-9 and TRBJ1-6; no clear D gene. The CDR3 length is 14 residues. Germline V lookup: CDR1 SEHNR, CDR2 FQNEAQ (reference sequence). Trimming left V 5 bases short and J 9 bases short, with 14 bases between.

This clonotype was counted at least ten times. At one end the junction does not follow the germline gene, possibly because of a read error. The genes are TRBV28 and TRBJ1-2, with 9 bases aligning to TRBD1. This CDR3 has 15 residues. Per the germline V gene, CDR1 is MDHEN and CDR2 is SYDVKM. The CDR3 here is CASSLADGTGYDYTF. CDR3 coding DNA: TGTGCCAGCAGTCTTGCCGACGGGACAGGGTATGACTACACCTTC.

This sequence joins TRBV7-2 and TRBJ2-7, with no clear D. The CDR3 covers 13 residues. Between the trimmed V and J ends, which lost 4 bases and 6 bases, there was a span of 13 bases. Germline V gene data show CDR1 as SGHTA and CDR2 as FQGNSA. The CDR3 reads CASSYILSPEQYF. Here the CDR3 DNA reads TGTGCCAGCAGCTATATCCTCTCCCCCGAGCAGTACTTC. Full variable domain (rest looked up from reference TRBV7-2 and TRBJ2-7): GAGVSQSPSNKVTEKGKDVELRCDPISGHTALYWYRQSLGQGLEFLIYFQGNSAPDKSGLPSDRFSAERTGGSVSTLTIQRTQQEDSAVYLCASSYILSPEQYFGPGTRLTVT.

This clonotype was seen at least ten times. The chain carries TRBV20-1 and TRBJ2-7; TRBD1 matches 9 bases. From germline, CDR1 is DFQATT and CDR2 SNEGSKA (reference sequence). Losses at the gene ends were 0 bases for V and 3 bases for J; bases not matched to a gene: 9. The CDR3 contains 16 residues. CDR3 sequence reads: CSARDPRTGERYEQYF. In DNA form, the CDR3 reads TGCAGTGCTAGAGATCCCCGGACAGGGGAACGCTACGAGCAGTACTTC.

This clonotype was detected many times. The chain recombines TRBV5-8 with TRBJ1-5; TRBD1 aligns across 8 bases. The J segment lost 5 bases and the V segment lost 1 base, leaving 2 bases of the junction unmatched. This CDR3 comprises 14 residues. CDR1 is SGHTS and CDR2 is YDEGEE in the germline V gene. The CDR3 loop is CASSLLTGDQPQHF. CDR3 coding DNA: TGTGCCAGCAGCTTGCTGACAGGGGATCAGCCCCAGCATTTT. The complete variable domain, with remaining parts taken from reference TRBV5-8 and TRBJ1-5, reads EAGVTQSPTHLIKTRGQQATLRCSPISGHTSVYWYQQALGLGLQFLLWYDEGEERNRGNFPPRFSGRQFPNYSSELNVNALELEDSALYLCASSLLTGDQPQHFGDGTRLSIL.

This clonotype is medium-sized (0.01 to 0.1%) within its sample. The V call is TRBV2, the J call TRBJ1-5, with TRBD1 identical over 7 bases. Germline V lookup: CDR1 SNHLY, CDR2 FYNNEI. CDR3 length: 15 amino acids. V was pared by 6 bases and J by 2 bases, with 7 bases of the junction left unmatched. CDR3 sequence: CASRAGGGGNQPQHF. The CDR3 region has the DNA TGTGCCAGCAGAGCAGGGGGAGGAGGCAATCAGCCCCAGCATTTT.

This clonotype was seen many times. The chain carries TRBV7-9 and TRBJ2-3; possibly TRBD2 for D (6 bases). Trimming removed 7 bases at V and 1 base at J, with 12 bases between. CDR1 is SEHNR and CDR2 is FQNEAQ in the germline V gene (reference sequence). The CDR3 has 14 residues. CDR3: CASIRGLGTDTQYF. DNA for the CDR3: TGTGCCAGCATTCGGGGGTTGGGCACAGATACGCAGTATTTT.

This clonotype was observed many times. J is TRBJ1-2 and V is TRBV4-1; 7 bases line up with TRBD1. The CDR3 extends over 15 amino acids. The V and J ends lost 0 bases and 3 bases, in that order; junction bases with no gene match: 4. In germline, CDR1 is MGHRA, CDR2 YSYEKL. CDR3 nucleotides: TGCGCCAGCAGCCAAGATTACAGGGGCTACTATGGCTACACCTTC. This gives the protein CASSQDYRGYYGYTF.